The source of this TCR beta chain is a study of radiotherapy plus CTLA-4 blockade in lung cancer. Overall study results and limits: Tumor-origin TCR clones grew in blood after radiotherapy plus ipilimumab. Reportedly, early blood T cell clone dynamics best predicted response, with interferon-beta.

TCRdb keeps only in-frame clones here, not all; method: immunoSEQ multiplex PCR. The top ten hold about 2.9% of the sample, which has roughly 50,000 clones, approximately 80% seen once. This clone was seen a single time. What it binds is not known. Ipilimumab-mediated CTLA-4 blockade plus focal radiation was given to patients having chemo-refractory metastatic non-small-cell lung cancer. CDR3 length: 15 residues. Deletions cut 5 bases from V and 1 base from J, with 14 bases between. CDR1 is SGHTA, CDR2 FQGNSA, per germline. The specimen comprised peripheral blood, sampled from a patient treated with radiotherapy plus ipilimumab. The J gene is TRBJ1-2, the V gene TRBV7-2, with unresolved D. The origin of this receptor is a human donor with non-small cell lung cancer who had a partial response to radiotherapy plus ipilimumab. CDR3 in DNA: TGTGCCAGCAGCCCAGACCTAGGTGTTAACTATGGCTACACCTTC. Its translation: CASSPDLGVNYGYTF.